The clone carrying this T cell receptor beta chain ranks as medium-sized. What it recognizes is unknown. The data are from a study of sequential checkpoint blockade in melanoma. Study context: About 89 pretreatment tumor DNA samples were TCRβ immunosequenced. After nivolumab or ipilimumab alone, around 24 patients had week-13 rebiopsies.

Study results and caveats: For nivolumab-first patients, baseline tumor clonality was associated with response. Tumor T-cell fraction and clonality correlated with PD-L1 and CD8+ counts.

Regarding treatment: randomized to nivolumab then ipilimumab (arm A) or the reverse (arm B). In germline, CDR1 is SGHNT, CDR2 YENEEA. This CDR3 is 17 amino acids long. The V gene lost 0 bases and the J gene lost 5 bases, with 18 bases spanning the gap. This table comes from immunoSEQ multiplex PCR, and its TCRdb copy is limited to in-frame clones, with some not included. Found here are about 9,500 clones, approximately 22% of them singletons; the top ten hold 14%. This receptor was taken from a human donor with melanoma. The chain has TRBV11-3 and TRBJ2-3, with D hard to call. This specimen was tumor tissue (inferred from file names), taken from a patient given nivolumab and ipilimumab in sequence. CDR3 sequence: CASSLDLGLTSRDTQYF. CDR3 DNA: TGTGCCAGCAGCTTAGATCTAGGTTTGACGTCTCGAGATACGCAGTATTTT.